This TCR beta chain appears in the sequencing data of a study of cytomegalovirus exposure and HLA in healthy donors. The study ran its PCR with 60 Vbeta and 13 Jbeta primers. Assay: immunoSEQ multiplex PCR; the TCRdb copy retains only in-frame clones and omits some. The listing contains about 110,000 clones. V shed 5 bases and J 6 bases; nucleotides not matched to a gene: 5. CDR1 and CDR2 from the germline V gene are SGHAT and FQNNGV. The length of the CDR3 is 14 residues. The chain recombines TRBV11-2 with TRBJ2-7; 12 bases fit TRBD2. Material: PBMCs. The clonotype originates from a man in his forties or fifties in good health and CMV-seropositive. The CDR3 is CASSRLAGAGEQYF. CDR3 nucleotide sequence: TGTGCCAGCAGCCGACTAGCGGGAGCTGGCGAGCAGTACTTC.